Included here is one T cell receptor (beta chain) sequence, with context. Produced via immunoSEQ multiplex PCR; TCRdb's table is partial and in-frame only. Of 100,000 or so clones in the sample, 80% to 95% were seen once. These data belong to a study of T cell changes during pregnancy in multiple sclerosis. The sequence came from a female donor with multiple sclerosis, enrolled in a pregnancy study. The sequencing here drew on peripheral blood, taken after pregnancy.

The CDR3 DNA reads TGTGCCAGCGGAGCAGGGGGCGAGCAGTACTTC. Protein product: CASGAGGEQYF. J is TRBJ2-7 and V is TRBV7-2; 7 nucleotides line up with TRBD1. V shed 8 bases, J shed 6 bases, and the junction held 4 bases outside the gene matches. Germline assignment: CDR1 SGHTA and CDR2 FQGNSA. The length of the CDR3 is 11 residues.